Listed here is a single T cell receptor (beta chain). Its specificity is unknown. This specimen belongs to a study of blood T cells in healthy people across ages. The use of a sample-barcoded 5' primer and a J-beta primer mix characterized a second PCR of roughly 6 to 11 cycles. TCRdb re-called the 5' RACE reads with MiXCR, one entry per CDR3 protein. The top ten hold about 14% of the sample, which has about 670,000 distinct CDR3 sequences, 52% seen once. General observations from the study: Observed TCR beta diversity per million T cells went down as age went up. This fall followed a roughly linear course with age.

The V gene's germline CDR1 is MNHEY and CDR2 SMNVEV (reference sequence). CDR3 size: 12 residues. Trimming cost V 7 bases and J 6 bases, with 13 bases left between them. Sequencing was performed on blood. This sequence originates from a woman older than 75 in good health. The rearrangement uses TRBV27 and TRBJ2-7, with a tentative D call TRBD2 (6 bases). The CDR3 DNA reads as TGTGCCAGCAACGGAGGAGGGATCGAGCAGTACTTC. Translated: CASNGGGIEQYF.